The entry that follows covers one T cell receptor (beta chain) sequence. Its specific antigen is unknown. Within one base of it there is no much larger clone, and no base qualities were kept. TCRbeta CDR3 regions were amplified from genomic DNA by means of the immunoSEQ Assay, a bias-controlled multiplex PCR. The original pipeline was this. The number of nucleated cells in each sample was estimated from the amplification of reference gene primers within the assay. Sequence reads were collapsed and filtered to measure the absolute abundance of every unique TCRbeta CDR3 rearrangement. Productive Simpson clonality was computed per sample as the square root of Simpson's diversity index over productive rearrangements. TCRdb stores this immuneACCESS table with in-frame sequences only. Part of the clones is absent; in the studies checked, under half of the shortfall reflects unresolved V genes, and no reason is known for the rest. V, J and clone size are taken as reported in that table, and D and trimming were inferred from the DNA itself. Recorded for this sample are around 250,000 clones; around 86% of them occurred a single time. The top ten clones comprise roughly 1.9% of the sample.

This sample is drawn from a study of blood T cell repertoires in COVID-19 (dated by TCRdb to 2020 to 2022). Background for the entire study: The collaborator samples originated in the United States, Italy and Spain and spanned the acute and convalescent phases of COVID-19. The prospective study material was composed of cDNA or gDNA derived from T cells, B-cell-depleted T cells, or PBMCs. The dataset comprised deeply sampled blood TCRbeta repertoires from subjects exposed to, actively infected with, or recovered from COVID-19. The repertoires were made available in a free public database intended to serve as a resource for research on the immune response to SARS-CoV-2. The samples were drawn from two sources: the first 160 participants of the ongoing ImmuneRACE study, and 950 to 1,500 subjects contributed by 6 global collaborators. Sample metadata almost always included a de-identified subject ID, COVID-19 status, age in years and sex. Where available, HLA class I and class II types were taken from metadata supplied by the sample provider and were not determined by assay-based typing. What the authors observed across the whole study: The quantity of clinical and demographic metadata differed by source and by participant and was supplied without curation.

CDR1 and CDR2, looked up from the germline V gene, are SNHLY and FYNNEI. Spanning cysteine to phenylalanine, the CDR3 consists of 15 amino acids. Left in the record is the CDR3 DNA by itself, 45 bases read in frame from the first base. From V the trimming removes 6 bases and from J it removes 11 bases, while the gene matches leave 14 bases of the junction unaccounted for. A second Seattle source provided samples from volunteer blood donors who had recovered from COVID-19. Collaborating institutions collected whole blood in K2EDTA tubes following their own protocols. For TCRbeta analysis, collaborators shipped samples in one of three forms: frozen whole blood, isolated PBMCs, or DNA extracted from either of those sample types.

The sequenced sample consisted of peripheral blood. Here the chain combines TRBV2 and TRBJ1-5; TRBD1 agrees with 9 junctional bases. This TCR came from a man aged 25-40 years who had recovered from COVID-19. The bases read TGTGCCAGCAGAGCCGGGACAGGGTTTGGGTCAGCCCAGCATTTT. The translation is CASRAGTGFGSAQHF.